The rows below give T cell receptor beta chains drawn from one sample of a study of post-analysis software for immune sequencing data. TCRdb re-analysed the PCR reads in MiXCR, keeping a single row per CDR3 protein. The sample yields fewer than 550,000 distinct CDR3 sequences, less than 40% seen once. The specimen was blood. These TCRs come from a girl aged 2 to 17 with multiple sclerosis. Each CDR3 is given with its conserved first and last residue. Fields, in order: V gene, CDR3 length, J gene, D gene, clone size, CDR3 protein, CDR3 DNA. The D gene is left open where the match is weak. The size of a clone is reported for some rows only, either as once, few or many, or as a class for expanded clones.

>TRBV9|16|TRBJ2-7|TRBD2|NA
CASSVGGLAGVYEQYF
TGTGCCAGCAGCGTAGGTGGGCTAGCGGGGGTCTACGAGCAGTACTTC
>TRBV7-9|19|TRBJ2-1|TRBD2|NA
CASSSYPHARLADYNEQFF
TGTGCCAGCAGCTCTTATCCCCATGCCCGTCTAGCGGATTACAATGAGCAGTTCTTC
>TRBV5-1|16|TRBJ2-2|TRBD1|few
CASSAYDRAGTGELFF
TGCGCCAGCAGCGCCTACGACAGGGCGGGTACCGGGGAGCTGTTTTTT
>TRBV7-3|14|TRBJ2-5|NA|NA
CASSLTSAEETQYF
TGTGCCAGCAGCTTAACGTCGGCAGAAGAGACCCAGTACTTC
>TRBV14|15|TRBJ2-5|NA|NA
CASSQDSPIGETQYF
TGTGCCAGCAGCCAAGATTCCCCCATCGGAGAGACCCAGTACTTC
>TRBV27|15|TRBJ2-5|NA|NA
CASSLAGGGGETQYF
TGTGCCAGCAGCCTCGCCGGGGGAGGTGGTGAGACCCAGTACTTC
>TRBV5-1|15|TRBJ2-3|TRBD1|NA
CASSWTGRYEDTQYF
TGCGCCAGCAGCTGGACAGGAAGATATGAGGATACGCAGTATTTT
>TRBV5-1|17|TRBJ2-1|TRBD2|once
CASSITSGDLVFYEQFF
TGCGCCAGCAGCATTACTAGCGGGGACCTGGTTTTTTATGAGCAGTTCTTC
>TRBV11-1|19|TRBJ2-5|TRBD2|few
CASSLAIPSGGVNQETQYF
TGTGCCAGCAGCTTAGCGATTCCTAGCGGGGGTGTCAACCAAGAGACCCAGTACTTC
>TRBV20-1|12|TRBJ1-6|TRBD1|few
CSLGQGNSPLHF
TGCAGTCTGGGACAGGGAAACTCACCCCTCCACTTT
>TRBV5-5|15|TRBJ1-5|NA|few
CASSLDPTTNQPQHF
TGTGCCAGCAGCTTGGATCCCACGACTAATCAGCCCCAGCATTTT
>TRBV4-2|14|TRBJ1-5|TRBD1|few
CASSQGQRLQPQHF
TGTGCCAGCAGCCAGGGACAGCGACTTCAGCCCCAGCATTTT
>TRBV12-3/TRBV12-4|13|TRBJ1-2|NA|few
CASSDRKDYGYTF
TGTGCCAGCAGTGACAGGAAGGATTATGGCTACACCTTC
>TRBV4-1|13|TRBJ2-5|NA|many
CASSRDRRETQYF
TGCGCCAGCAGCCGGGACCGTCGCGAGACCCAGTACTTC
>TRBV6-5|13|TRBJ2-5|NA|few
CASSSWDQETQYF
TGTGCCAGCAGTTCTTGGGATCAAGAGACCCAGTACTTC
>TRBV11-3|12|TRBJ2-1|TRBD1|few
CASSPGTGDKFF
TGTGCCAGCAGCCCCGGGACAGGGGATAAGTTCTTC
>TRBV7-9|15|TRBJ2-7|NA|many
CASSPPPRMGYEQYF
TGTGCCAGCAGCCCCCCCCCGAGGATGGGGTACGAGCAGTACTTC
>TRBV5-1|15|TRBJ2-5|NA|NA
CASSYPQGREETQYF
TGCGCCAGCAGCTACCCCCAGGGACGGGAGGAGACCCAGTACTTC
>TRBV7-9|14|TRBJ2-5|TRBD2|NA
CASSFSGGPETQYF
TGTGCCAGCAGCTTTAGCGGGGGGCCGGAGACCCAGTACTTC
>TRBV3-1|17|TRBJ1-1|NA|NA
CASSQEGSLRRNTEAFF
TGTGCCAGCAGCCAAGAGGGCAGCTTAAGAAGGAACACTGAAGCTTTCTTT
>TRBV11-2|16|TRBJ2-7|NA|few
CASSSDPPGSTYEQYF
TGTGCCAGCAGTTCCGACCCCCCGGGGTCCACCTACGAGCAGTACTTC
>TRBV7-8|15|TRBJ2-3|TRBD2|few
CASSPGTTTTDTQYF
TGTGCCAGCAGTCCCGGGACTACAACCACAGATACGCAGTATTTT
>TRBV7-6|14|TRBJ2-7|NA|NA
CASSLGHNSYEQYF
TGTGCCAGCAGCTTAGGGCACAACTCCTACGAGCAGTACTTC
>TRBV4-1|17|TRBJ2-3|NA|NA
CASSQEGPPYSTDTQYF
TGCGCCAGCAGCCAAGAAGGCCCTCCTTATAGCACAGATACACAGTATTTT
>TRBV5-6|14|TRBJ1-1|NA|NA
CASSEQGGGTEAFF
TGTGCCAGCAGCGAACAGGGAGGGGGCACTGAAGCTTTCTTT
>TRBV29-1|14|TRBJ2-7|NA|NA
CSVEDGWNPYVQYF
TGCAGCGTTGAAGATGGTTGGAACCCCTACGTGCAGTACTTC
>TRBV5-6|15|TRBJ1-2|TRBD1|NA
CASSFGQGGKLSYTF
TGTGCCAGCAGCTTCGGACAGGGTGGGAAGTTGAGTTACACCTTC
>TRBV9|13|TRBJ2-1|TRBD1|few
CASSEGAAKEQFF
TGTGCCAGCAGCGAGGGGGCAGCGAAGGAGCAGTTCTTC
>TRBV6-2/TRBV6-3|16|TRBJ2-1|TRBD2|NA
CASSYHRGGYNNEQFF
TGTGCCAGCAGCTACCACCGGGGGGGCTACAATAATGAGCAGTTCTTC
>TRBV7-2|12|TRBJ2-1|NA|NA
CASSQDRQDQFF
TGTGCCAGCAGCCAGGACCGACAGGACCAGTTCTTC
>TRBV6-5|16|TRBJ1-1|NA|NA
CASSSPRSGGGTEAFF
TGTGCCAGCAGTAGCCCACGGAGTGGAGGGGGAACTGAAGCTTTCTTT
>TRBV2|15|TRBJ2-2|TRBD2|few
CASTTYPGEGGELFF
TGTGCCAGCACCACTTATCCCGGGGAGGGCGGGGAGCTGTTTTTT
>TRBV3-1|14|TRBJ2-7|NA|NA
CASSQRGADGEQYF
TGTGCCAGCAGCCAACGCGGGGCAGACGGCGAGCAGTACTTC
>TRBV2|16|TRBJ2-3|NA|NA
CASSDVKGSHTDTQYF
TGTGCCAGCAGTGATGTAAAGGGGTCTCACACAGATACGCAGTATTTT
>TRBV19|13|TRBJ1-1|TRBD1|few
CASSPTGGTEAFF
TGTGCCAGTAGTCCCACAGGGGGCACTGAAGCTTTCTTT
>TRBV6-4|16|TRBJ2-1|NA|NA
CASSASPGRLNNEQFF
TGTGCCAGCAGTGCATCCCCGGGACGTTTGAACAATGAGCAGTTCTTC
>TRBV28|15|TRBJ1-2|NA|NA
CASSLGAGAIYGYTF
TGTGCCAGCAGTTTGGGGGCAGGGGCAATCTATGGCTACACCTTC
>TRBV20-1|15|TRBJ1-1|NA|few
CSARADRGRNTEAFF
TGCAGTGCTAGGGCCGACCGGGGGCGGAACACTGAAGCTTTCTTT
>TRBV4-1|17|TRBJ2-5|TRBD2|NA
CASSQVPWVAGEETQYF
TGCGCCAGCAGCCAAGTACCCTGGGTAGCGGGGGAAGAGACCCAGTACTTC
>TRBV20-1|12|TRBJ2-5|NA|NA
CSASQDRETQYF
TGCAGTGCTAGCCAGGACAGAGAGACCCAGTACTTC
>TRBV2|14|TRBJ1-6|NA|once
CASSSARIGSPLHF
TGTGCCAGCAGTTCGGCCCGTATAGGTTCACCCCTCCACTTT
>TRBV10-1|12|TRBJ2-1|NA|NA
CASRGTHGEQFF
TGCGCCAGCAGGGGGACTCATGGGGAGCAGTTCTTC
>TRBV5-1|14|TRBJ2-6|NA|NA
CASSPSTGANVLTF
TGCGCCAGCAGCCCCTCTACCGGGGCCAACGTCCTGACTTTC